This T cell receptor (beta chain) emerged from a study of control samples from healthy donors and cancer patients. Clones were sequenced by immunoSEQ multiplex PCR, and TCRdb holds only the in-frame ones, with some missing. The sample has 150,000 to 200,000 clones, about nine tenths seen once. Germline lookup yields CDR1 SGDLS and CDR2 YYNGEE. Trimming cost V 0 bases and J 2 bases; bases outside gene matches: 4. The CDR3 contains 15 residues. This clone was recorded a few times. Sequenced: blood. The genes are TRBV9 and TRBJ2-7, with TRBD1 matching over 8 bases. This TCR derives from a woman in her thirties or forties in good health. CDR3 sequence: CASSVETQGAYEQYF. As DNA, the CDR3 is TGTGCCAGCAGCGTAGAAACACAGGGGGCCTACGAGCAGTACTTC.